Shown below are 27 T cell receptor beta chains from a single sample sequenced in a study of blood T cell repertoires in COVID-19. Some clones are missing from TCRdb's copy, which holds only in-frame ones; the method was immunoSEQ multiplex PCR. The data contain 200,000 to 300,000 clones, roughly 80% of them singletons. Sequencing used PBMCs or T cells enriched from blood (not recorded which). The receptors originated from a woman in her forties who had been exposed to COVID-19.

The chain uses TRBV10-1 and TRBJ1-4; tentatively, D is TRBD1 (6 bases). Germline V lookup: CDR1 WNHNN, CDR2 SYGVQD (reference sequence). With 2 bases removed from V and 11 bases from J, the gap between germline ends came to 12 bases. The CDR3 extends over 13 amino acids. CDR3 nucleotides: TGCGCCAGCAGTGAGCGGGACATAGCTAAACTGTTTTTT. Its translation: CASSERDIAKLFF.

This clone was observed once. The chain carries TRBV7-6 and TRBJ2-3; D is possibly TRBD1 (6 bases). The CDR3 totals 13 residues. Germline CDR1 and CDR2: SGHVS and FNYEAQ. V shed 5 bases and J shed 6 bases, with 12 bases lying between them. CDR3 DNA sequence: TGTGCCAGCAGCCCAGGGGTGGGTGATACGCAGTATTTT. This encodes CASSPGVGDTQYF. Together with reference TRBV7-6 and TRBJ2-3, the CDR3 gives the full variable domain: GAGVSQSPRYKVTKRGQDVALRCDPISGHVSLYWYRQALGQGPEFLTYFNYEAQQDKSGLPNDRFSAERPEGSISTLTIQRTEQRDSAMYRCASSPGVGDTQYFGPGTRLTVL.

This chain connects TRBV4-2 to TRBJ2-3; 7 bases are shared with TRBD2. The CDR3 totals 16 residues. V trimming: 2 bases; J trimming: 0 bases; junction bases outside the gene matches: 5. From germline, CDR1 is LGHNA and CDR2 YNFKEQ. CDR3 sequence: CASSQQRELSTDTQYF. CDR3 DNA: TGTGCCAGCAGCCAACAGCGGGAACTTAGCACAGATACGCAGTATTTT.

This clone was counted many times. V is TRBV5-6 and J is TRBJ2-2; tentative D call: TRBD1 (5 bases). CDR3 length: 16 amino acids. The germline V gene encodes CDR1 SGHDT and CDR2 YYEEEE. V was trimmed by 2 bases and J by 5 bases, leaving 16 bases between them. The DNA for the CDR3 is TGTGCCAGCAGCTTTTTTACAGGAACCGGTACCGGGGAGCTGTTTTTT. This codes for CASSFFTGTGTGELFF.

This clone has a handful of counts. The rearrangement uses TRBV12-5 and TRBJ2-3; D is possibly TRBD2 (6 bases). Germline CDR1 is LGHNT and CDR2 is FRNRAP. The CDR3 consists of 15 residues. With 6 bases removed from V and 5 bases from J, the gap between germline ends came to 18 bases. DNA of the CDR3: TGTGCTAGTGGGGGAGGTCCCGTGGCGGGAGATACGCAGTATTTT. Amino acids: CASGGGPVAGDTQYF.

The chain is built from TRBV2 and TRBJ2-7, with D perhaps matching TRBD1 (6 bases). The CDR3 length is 14 residues. In germline, CDR1 is SNHLY, CDR2 FYNNEI. Trimming removed 1 base from V and 2 bases from J, with 9 bases in between. This CDR3 is CASSEEGETYEQYF. Written as DNA, the CDR3 is TGTGCCAGCAGTGAAGAGGGGGAGACCTACGAGCAGTACTTC.

The chain recombines TRBV20-1 with TRBJ1-5; D gene unclear. CDR3 size: 14 residues. V was shortened by 3 bases and J by 6 bases, with 15 bases between the two germline ends. Germline V gives CDR1 DFQATT, CDR2 SNEGSKA (reference sequence). The CDR3 spells CSASGSGRPQPQHF. The CDR3, as DNA: TGCAGTGCTAGTGGATCCGGCAGGCCTCAGCCCCAGCATTTT.

The rearrangement uses TRBV3-1 (or the pseudogene TRBV3-2) and TRBJ1-1; no reliable D call. Trimming took off 2 bases at V and 1 base at J, with 8 bases between the two ends. The CDR3 extends over 14 amino acids. Germline V gene sequence: CDR1 LGHDT, CDR2 YNNKEL (reference sequence). In nucleotides, the CDR3 is TGTGCCAGCAGCCAAATACGGTCGAACACTGAAGCTTTCTTT. Translated: CASSQIRSNTEAFF.

CDR3 in amino acids: CASSLPGATEAFF. As DNA, the CDR3 is TGTGCCAGCAGTTTACCGGGAGCCACTGAAGCTTTCTTT. This chain links TRBV12-3 or TRBV12-4 with TRBJ1-1; unclear D gene. The CDR3 covers 13 residues. V was pared by 2 bases and J by 4 bases, with 8 bases between.

The chain combines TRBV5-8 with TRBJ2-1, with 11 nucleotides matching TRBD2. Germline loops: CDR1 SGHTS, CDR2 YDEGEE. The V segment lost 5 bases and the J segment 4 bases; nucleotides outside the gene matches: 11. This CDR3 spans 17 amino acids. The CDR3 DNA sequence: TGTGCCAGCAGTCCGTCGGGCACTAGCGGGGGTTACAATGAGCAGTTCTTC. It yields the protein CASSPSGTSGGYNEQFF.

Only one count was recorded for this clone. The CDR3 sequence is CASSPVLDSLSGNTIYF. In DNA, the CDR3 is TGCGCCAGCAGCCCGGTTTTGGACAGCCTCTCTGGAAACACCATATATTTT. This chain connects TRBV5-1 to TRBJ1-3, with a tentative D call TRBD1 (6 bases). Per germline, CDR1 SGHRS and CDR2 YFSETQ. V shed 4 bases and J shed 0 bases, with 17 bases lying between them. The CDR3 contains 17 residues.

The chain is built from TRBV28 and TRBJ1-5; no reliable D call. Trimming cost V 1 base and J 5 bases, with 6 bases left between them. The germline V gene has CDR1 MDHEN and CDR2 SYDVKM. The CDR3 is 13 amino acids. CDR3 region: CASSLSFDQPQHF. Written as DNA, the CDR3 is TGTGCCAGCAGTTTATCATTTGATCAGCCCCAGCATTTT.

The rearrangement uses TRBV30 and TRBJ2-7; 8 bases match TRBD2. The V gene end was trimmed by 2 bases and the J gene end by 3 bases; junction bases not matched to a gene: 6. This CDR3 has 14 residues. Per germline, CDR1 GTSNPN and CDR2 SVGIG (reference sequence). The CDR3 nucleotides read TGTGCCTGGAGTACCGGGGGGGGAGGCTACGAGCAGTACTTC. Translation: CAWSTGGGGYEQYF.

This clone has only one observation. V is TRBV7-3 and J is TRBJ1-4; the D gene is possibly TRBD1 (6 bases). Germline CDR1 reads SGHTA; CDR2 reads FQGTGA. The CDR3 is made up of 15 amino acids. Trimming took 6 bases from V and 3 from J, leaving 14 bases between them. The CDR3 is CASSPGQKPNEKLFF. The DNA of the CDR3 is TGTGCCAGCAGTCCAGGACAGAAACCTAATGAAAAACTGTTTTTT.

This rearrangement joins TRBV19 to TRBJ2-5, with 8 bases that match TRBD1. Germline loops: CDR1 LNHDA, CDR2 SQIVND (reference sequence). The CDR3 runs 17 residues. The V segment lost 3 bases and the J segment 4 bases; nucleotides outside the gene matches: 13. This CDR3 is CASSMKMAGGLGETQYF. The DNA of the CDR3 is TGTGCCAGTAGTATGAAAATGGCAGGGGGCTTGGGAGAGACCCAGTACTTC.

The rearrangement uses TRBV2 and TRBJ1-4; tentatively, D is TRBD1 (5 bases). Between the trimmed V and J ends, which lost 7 bases and 7 bases, there was a span of 13 bases. The germline CDR1 and CDR2 sequences are SNHLY and FYNNEI. This CDR3 is 13 amino acids long. In DNA, the CDR3 is TGTGCCAGCACCCTGGACATGGTTGAAAAACTGTTTTTT. As protein: CASTLDMVEKLFF.

A few counts support this clone. The J gene is TRBJ2-2, the V gene TRBV7-3; D gene unclear. Looked up from germline, CDR1 is SGHTA and CDR2 is FQGTGA. This CDR3 has 14 amino acids. The V end was cut by 2 bases, the J end by 2 bases, with 6 bases between. As DNA, the CDR3 is TGTGCCAGCAGCTTATCCACTAACACCGGGGAGCTGTTTTTT. This sequence encodes CASSLSTNTGELFF.

The chain uses TRBV9 and TRBJ2-1; tentative D call: TRBD2 (7 bases). Trimming shortened V by 0 bases and J by 5 bases, and 15 bases separated the two germline ends. Germline CDR1 and CDR2: SGDLS and YYNGEE. This CDR3 spans 16 amino acids. The DNA for the CDR3 is TGTGCCAGCAGCGTAGTGGCGGGGGCCGGCCACAATGAGCAGTTCTTC. Its protein is CASSVVAGAGHNEQFF.

This clone has a single count. The chain combines TRBV7-3 with TRBJ1-1; D unclear. The V end was cut by 5 bases, the J end by 5 bases, with 12 bases between. This CDR3 has 13 residues. Germline assignment: CDR1 SGHTA and CDR2 FQGTGA. CDR3 nucleotide sequence: TGTGCCAGCAGCCCGGGAGATCGAACTGAAGCTTTCTTT. It yields the protein CASSPGDRTEAFF.

This sequence joins TRBV6-2 or TRBV6-3 and TRBJ1-5; D might be TRBD1 (5 bases). Trimming shortened V by 5 bases and J by 2 bases, and 16 bases separated the two germline ends. CDR1 and CDR2 (germline): MNHEY, SVGEGT. The CDR3 sequence is 16 residues long. CDR3 region: CASSPDQGFGNQPQHF. The CDR3 DNA reads TGTGCCAGCAGTCCCGACCAGGGCTTCGGCAATCAGCCCCAGCATTTT.

The chain links TRBV29-1 to TRBJ2-5; 9 bases are shared with TRBD2. The CDR3 has 15 residues. V shed 1 base, J shed 1 base, and the junction held 4 bases outside the gene matches. Germline values: CDR1 SQVTM, CDR2 ANQGSEA. The CDR3 region is CSVEGAGGLQETQYF. The CDR3 nucleotides are TGCAGCGTTGAAGGGGCGGGGGGGCTCCAAGAGACCCAGTACTTC.

This rearrangement joins TRBV5-1 to TRBJ1-3, with D tentatively TRBD1 (6 bases). The germline V gene has CDR1 SGHRS and CDR2 YFSETQ. CDR3 length equals 14 residues. Trimming shortened V by 1 base and J by 5 bases, and 10 bases separated the two germline ends. The CDR3 region has the DNA TGCGCCAGCAGCTTGTCAGGGGCGCGAAACACCATATATTTT. This encodes CASSLSGARNTIYF.

The V call is TRBV2, the J call TRBJ1-1; tentatively, D is TRBD1 (6 bases). CDR1 and CDR2 from the germline V gene are SNHLY and FYNNEI. V dropped 6 bases and J dropped 8 bases, with 10 bases sitting between them. The CDR3 consists of 11 residues. This CDR3 reads CASRYREEAFF. The CDR3 DNA sequence: TGTGCCAGCAGATACAGGGAAGAAGCTTTCTTT.

The chain links TRBV5-1 to TRBJ2-1, with 10 bases identical to TRBD2. This CDR3 comprises 19 residues. The germline gives CDR1 SGHRS, CDR2 YFSETQ. J gave up 1 base and V 0 bases, and 10 bases lay outside the gene matches. The CDR3: CASSLGLAGGSQSYNEQFF. CDR3 DNA sequence: TGCGCCAGCAGCTTGGGGTTAGCGGGGGGTTCCCAATCCTACAATGAGCAGTTCTTC.

V gene TRBV5-1 combines with J gene TRBJ1-2; D not resolved. CDR1 and CDR2 (germline): SGHRS, YFSETQ. V lost 5 bases, J lost 5 bases, and 16 bases lay in between. The CDR3 length is 14 residues. The CDR3 DNA reads as TGCGCCAGCAGTCTTATACCGGGAGAATATGGCTACACCTTC. Amino acid sequence: CASSLIPGEYGYTF.

This clone showed up just once. This rearrangement joins TRBV21-1 to TRBJ1-5; the table gives TRBD1 as D, unverified against the DNA. TRBV21-1 is given as a pseudogene. The CDR3 is 15 amino acids. The CDR3 sequence is CASSLGQDSNQPQHF. The CDR3 nucleotides read TGTGCCAGCAGCTTAGGACAGGATAGCAATCAGCCCCAGCATTTT.

The chain employs TRBV11-2 and TRBJ2-2; the D gene is possibly TRBD1 (6 bases). This CDR3 has 15 amino acids. Trimming took off 6 bases at V and 1 base at J, with 12 bases between the two ends. CDR1 SGHAT and CDR2 FQNNGV come from the germline V gene. Here the CDR3 reads CASRAPGQNTGELFF. The CDR3 DNA reads as TGTGCCAGCAGGGCCCCGGGACAGAACACCGGGGAGCTGTTTTTT. The full variable domain, its missing parts supplied by reference TRBV11-2 and TRBJ2-2, is EAGVAQSPRYKIIEKRQSVAFWCNPISGHATLYWYQQILGQGPKLLIQFQNNGVVDDSQLPKDRFSAERLKGVDSTLKIQPAKLEDSAVYLCASRAPGQNTGELFFGEGSRLTVL.